This T cell receptor (beta chain) was sequenced in a study of shared clonotypes between healthy human individuals. TCRdb's copy holds only in-frame clones and misses some; the assay was immunoSEQ multiplex PCR. The sample records more than 2 million clones, more than 90% being singletons. Germline V gene sequence: CDR1 KGHSH, CDR2 LQKENI. The junction had 0 bases not matched to a gene; V was cut back by 0 bases and J by 2 bases. This CDR3 region has 15 residues. On this clone: This specimen includes other DNA sequences encoding the same CDR3.

Sequenced sample: naive CD4+ T cells sorted from blood. The subset here: CD45RA+ positively selected. This clonotype was sampled from a man younger than 30 in good health. The chain has TRBV18 and TRBJ1-5; TRBD1 aligns across 8 bases. This chain's CDR3 is CASSPPGQGNQPQHF. In DNA, the CDR3 is TGTGCCAGCTCACCACCGGGACAGGGCAATCAGCCCCAGCATTTT.